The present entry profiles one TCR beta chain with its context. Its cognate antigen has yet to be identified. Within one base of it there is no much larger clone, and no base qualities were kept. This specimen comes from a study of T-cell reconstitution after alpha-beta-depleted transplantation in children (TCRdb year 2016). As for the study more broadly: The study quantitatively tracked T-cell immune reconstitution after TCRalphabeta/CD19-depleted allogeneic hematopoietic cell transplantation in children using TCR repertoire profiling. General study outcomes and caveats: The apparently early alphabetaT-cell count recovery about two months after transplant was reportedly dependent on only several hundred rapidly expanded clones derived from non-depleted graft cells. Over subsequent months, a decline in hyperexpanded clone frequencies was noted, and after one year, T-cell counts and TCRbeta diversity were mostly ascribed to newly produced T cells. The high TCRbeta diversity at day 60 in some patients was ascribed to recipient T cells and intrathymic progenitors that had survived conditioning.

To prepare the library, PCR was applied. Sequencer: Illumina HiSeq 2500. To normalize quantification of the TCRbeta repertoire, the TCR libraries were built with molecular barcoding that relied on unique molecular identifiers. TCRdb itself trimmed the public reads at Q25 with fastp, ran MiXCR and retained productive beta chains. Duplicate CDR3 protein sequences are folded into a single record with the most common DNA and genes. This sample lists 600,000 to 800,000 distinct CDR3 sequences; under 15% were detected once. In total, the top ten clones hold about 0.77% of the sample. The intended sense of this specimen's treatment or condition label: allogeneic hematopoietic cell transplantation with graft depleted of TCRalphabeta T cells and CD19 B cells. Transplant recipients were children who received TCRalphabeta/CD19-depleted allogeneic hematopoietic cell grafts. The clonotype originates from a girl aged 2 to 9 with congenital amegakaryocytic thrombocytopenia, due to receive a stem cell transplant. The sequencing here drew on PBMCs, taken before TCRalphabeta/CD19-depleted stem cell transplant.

The nucleotide sequence reads as follows: TGCAGTGCTAGAGAACCCCCCGGGACGGGGAATAATGAGCAGTTCTTC. Translated, this is CSAREPPGTGNNEQFF. Recombination joined TRBV20-1 with TRBJ2-1, with the D call perhaps TRBD1 or TRBD2, each one matching 5 bases. The germline V gene (reference sequence) gives CDR1 as DFQATT and CDR2 as SNEGSKA. Relative to germline, V is 0 bases shorter and J is 7 bases shorter, with 19 bases between their ends. Inclusive of the bounding cysteine and phenylalanine, the CDR3 is 16 residues long. Just the 48-base CDR3 DNA is kept, in frame starting at base 1.